The 25 T cell receptor beta chains given below trace back to one sample, sequenced in a study of T cell clones after liver transplantation. Using immunoSEQ multiplex PCR, the repertoire was profiled, and TCRdb retains in-frame clones only, with some absent. Counted here are roughly 19,000 clones, approximately 90% occurring once; the ten biggest clones make up 10% to 15%. The sample consisted of CD8+ T cells from blood, taken around 45 months after liver transplant. Receptor source: a human patient who received a liver transplant. Among the T cells, some may be from the graft donor.

The chain couples TRBV10-1 to TRBJ2-7, with 9 positions matching TRBD2. In germline, CDR1 is WNHNN, CDR2 SYGVQD (reference sequence). Trimming cost V 5 bases and J 2 bases; bases outside gene matches: 19. This CDR3 spans 19 amino acids. DNA for the CDR3: TGCGCCAGCAGTATAGAAGCGGGGGATAGCGGGAGTGATCCCTACGAGCAGTACTTC. It is translated as CASSIEAGDSGSDPYEQYF.

This clone was observed a single time. This rearrangement joins TRBV5-1 to TRBJ2-3, with 9 nucleotides matching TRBD2. J lost 2 bases, V lost 2 bases, and 3 bases had no gene match. Germline V CDR1 and CDR2: SGHRS, YFSETQ. This CDR3 is built from 15 residues. CDR3 region: CASSLWTSATDTQYF. CDR3 coding DNA: TGCGCCAGCAGCTTATGGACTAGCGCCACAGATACGCAGTATTTT.

The chain uses TRBV11-2 and TRBJ1-1; D remains ambiguous. Germline values: CDR1 SGHAT, CDR2 FQNNGV. The CDR3 loop spans 15 amino acids. V was shortened by 6 bases and J by 1 base, with 15 bases between the two germline ends. CDR3 DNA: TGTGCCAGCAGTAATCCGGCACTGTCGAACACTGAAGCTTTCTTT. Encoded protein: CASSNPALSNTEAFF.

The chain joins TRBV19 to TRBJ1-1, with D possibly TRBD1 on 6 matching bases. The CDR3 totals 13 residues. Germline lookup yields CDR1 LNHDA and CDR2 SQIVND (reference sequence). V was shortened by 5 bases and J by 3 bases, with 10 bases between the two germline ends. Here the CDR3 DNA reads TGTGCCAGTAGTTTCACAGGGCACACTGAAGCTTTCTTT. It translates to CASSFTGHTEAFF.

This chain joins TRBV6-6 and TRBJ1-1; no firm D call. The CDR3 is made up of 14 amino acids. The ends were cut back, 4 bases at V and 0 bases at J, with 9 bases in the middle. Germline V lookup: CDR1 MNHNY, CDR2 SVGAGI (reference sequence). The CDR3 bases are TGTGCCAGCAGTTCGGACGGGTTGAACACTGAAGCTTTCTTT. Protein product: CASSSDGLNTEAFF.

This clone was detected a few times. The rearrangement joins TRBV6-1 to TRBJ2-5; D tentatively fits TRBD1 or TRBD2 (5 bases each). This CDR3 contains 13 residues. Germline CDR1 MNHNS, CDR2 SASEGT. With 6 bases removed from V and 1 base from J, the gap between germline ends came to 9 bases. Here the CDR3 reads CASRPGTQETQYF. In DNA, the CDR3 is TGTGCCAGCAGGCCCGGGACCCAAGAGACCCAGTACTTC.

The chain joins TRBV13 to TRBJ2-2; 8 positions agree with TRBD1. Germline trimming cut 4 bases from V and 0 bases from J; bases unmatched to any gene: 13. The length of the CDR3 is 19 residues. Germline V lookup: CDR1 PRHDT, CDR2 FYEKMQ (reference sequence). CDR3 amino acids: CASSSGGSLRFANTGELFF. The CDR3, as DNA: TGTGCCAGCAGCTCAGGGGGCTCACTTAGATTCGCGAACACCGGGGAGCTGTTTTTT.

The rearrangement uses TRBV7-9 and TRBJ1-1; D remains unclear. The V and J ends lost 4 bases and 2 bases respectively, with 11 bases between them. The CDR3 loop spans 14 amino acids. Germline V lookup: CDR1 SEHNR, CDR2 FQNEAQ (reference sequence). The CDR3 protein is CASSYPPSNTEAFF. CDR3 nucleotide sequence: TGTGCCAGCAGCTACCCCCCAAGTAACACTGAAGCTTTCTTT. Complete variable domain (other parts from reference TRBV7-9 and TRBJ1-1): DTGVSQNPRHKITKRGQNVTFRCDPISEHNRLYWYRQTLGQGPEFLTYFQNEAQLEKSRLLSDRFSAERPKGSFSTLEIQRTEQGDSAMYLCASSYPPSNTEAFFGQGTRLTVV.

V gene TRBV30 combines with J gene TRBJ1-2; D gene unclear. The CDR3 runs 15 residues. Germline V gene sequence: CDR1 GTSNPN, CDR2 SVGIG (reference sequence). With 0 bases removed from V and 8 bases from J, the gap between germline ends came to 19 bases. Written as DNA, the CDR3 is TGTGCCTGGAGTGTAGTTCGGTACTCCCCGGAGGGCTACACCTTC. This gives the protein CAWSVVRYSPEGYTF.

V is TRBV4-1 and J is TRBJ2-5; 8 bases fit TRBD2. Germline assignment: CDR1 MGHRA and CDR2 YSYEKL. V lost 6 bases, J lost 5 bases, and 8 bases stayed unmatched. This CDR3 spans 14 amino acids. In DNA, the CDR3 is TGCGCCAGCAGGACCGGGACTAGTCACGAGACCCAGTACTTC. Amino acid sequence: CASRTGTSHETQYF.

The chain couples TRBV19 to TRBJ2-1; 12 bases line up with TRBD2. The trim removed 3 bases at V and 8 bases at J, leaving 14 bases unmatched. CDR1 LNHDA and CDR2 SQIVND come from the germline V gene (reference sequence). The CDR3 length is 18 residues. The CDR3 DNA follows: TGTGCCAGTAGTATTGGACTAGCGGGAAGGTTGGTTCTCGATGAGCAGTTCTTC. Translation gives CASSIGLAGRLVLDEQFF.

The chain couples TRBV29-1 to TRBJ2-1, with 8 bases matching TRBD2. The CDR3 runs 12 residues. Trimming cost V 5 bases and J 8 bases; bases outside gene matches: 5. Germline lookup yields CDR1 SQVTM and CDR2 ANQGSEA. The chain's CDR3 is CSVSGSWDEQFF. CDR3 nucleotides: TGCAGCGTTAGCGGGAGCTGGGATGAGCAGTTCTTC.

The chain is built from TRBV4-1 and TRBJ1-1, with TRBD1 as a possible D gene (5 bases). The V gene's germline CDR1 is MGHRA and CDR2 YSYEKL. V was trimmed by 1 base and J by 0 bases, leaving 9 bases between them. This CDR3 is 15 amino acids long. In DNA form, the CDR3 reads TGCGCCAGCAGCCAAGGAAGGGGCCTGAACACTGAAGCTTTCTTT. This gives the protein CASSQGRGLNTEAFF.

The CDR3 here is CASRDYEQYF. The DNA of the CDR3 is TGCGCCAGCAGGGACTACGAGCAGTACTTC. The rearrangement uses TRBV10-2 and TRBJ2-7, with no clear D. Trimming cost V 6 bases and J 3 bases, with 3 bases left between them. This CDR3 has 10 amino acids. Germline V gene lookup returns CDR1 WSHSY and CDR2 SAAADI.

The V and J genes are TRBV5-1 and TRBJ1-1; D perhaps matches TRBD1 (6 bases). Trimming shortened V by 8 bases and J by 6 bases, and 14 bases separated the two germline ends. The germline V gene has CDR1 SGHRS and CDR2 YFSETQ. CDR3 size: 12 residues. The CDR3 loop reads CASTGPGAEAFF. The CDR3 DNA is TGCGCCAGTACAGGGCCGGGCGCTGAAGCTTTCTTT.

The rearrangement uses TRBV14 and TRBJ2-7; 7 nucleotides line up with TRBD2. This CDR3 has 13 amino acids. Germline trimming cut 1 base from V and 7 bases from J; bases unmatched to any gene: 4. Germline V lookup: CDR1 SGHDN, CDR2 FVKESK. In DNA form, the CDR3 reads TGTGCCAGCAGCCAAGTCGGGCGGGGGGAGCAGTACTTC. It specifies CASSQVGRGEQYF.

The V call is TRBV6-5, the J call TRBJ1-4, with D unclear. The germline V gene encodes CDR1 MNHEY and CDR2 SVGAGI. This CDR3 spans 13 amino acids. V was pared by 2 bases and J by 4 bases, with 5 bases between. The DNA of the CDR3 is TGTGCCAGCAGTTACGGGTTTAATGAAAAACTGTTTTTT. It yields the protein CASSYGFNEKLFF.

Relative to its sample, this clone is medium-sized. The V and J genes are TRBV19 and TRBJ2-7; D might be TRBD2 (6 bases). Germline loops: CDR1 LNHDA, CDR2 SQIVND (reference sequence). The length of the CDR3 is 11 residues. V was shortened by 3 bases and J by 7 bases, with 7 bases between the two germline ends. The CDR3, as DNA: TGTGCCAGTAGTATTAGCGGTGAGCAGTACTTC. Amino acids: CASSISGEQYF.

The CDR3 protein is CASSIVPSASYEQYF. CDR3 bases: TGTGCCAGTAGTATAGTCCCCTCGGCCTCCTACGAGCAGTACTTC. The J gene is TRBJ2-7, the V gene TRBV19; D uncertain. The germline V gene has CDR1 LNHDA and CDR2 SQIVND (reference sequence). This CDR3 comprises 15 residues. Trimming left V 1 base short and J 0 bases short, with 10 bases between.

The chain combines TRBV5-5 with TRBJ2-7, with TRBD2 identical over 15 bases. Germline V CDR1 and CDR2: SGHKS, YYEKEE (reference sequence). V dropped 2 bases and J dropped 6; count of bases not matched to a gene: 3. The CDR3 is 15 amino acids. Written as DNA, the CDR3 is TGTGCCAGCAGCTTAGGACTAGCGGGAGGGTTCGAGCAGTACTTC. It codes for CASSLGLAGGFEQYF.

The genes are TRBV28 and TRBJ2-7; tentative D call: TRBD2 (5 bases). Germline values: CDR1 MDHEN, CDR2 SYDVKM. V was clipped by 2 bases and J by 4 bases, with 24 bases between them. CDR3 length: 18 amino acids. The CDR3 region has the DNA TGTGCCAGCAGTTTAGGATACCTCCGGGGAACAGTAGGATACGAGCAGTACTTC. Its translation is CASSLGYLRGTVGYEQYF.

The chain links TRBV2 to TRBJ2-7; a possible D gene is TRBD2 (5 bases). The germline CDR1 and CDR2 sequences are SNHLY and FYNNEI. CDR3 length: 12 amino acids. V was pared by 8 bases and J by 5 bases, with 13 bases between. In nucleotides, the CDR3 is TGTGCCAGCGGGCTAGGACTCGACGAGCAGTACTTC. This sequence encodes CASGLGLDEQYF.

This rearrangement joins TRBV7-9 to TRBJ2-7, with D possibly being TRBD1 or TRBD2 (5 bases each). Germline CDR1 is SEHNR and CDR2 is FQNEAQ (reference sequence). CDR3 length: 16 residues. The V and J ends lost 1 base and 7 bases respectively, with 20 bases between them. The CDR3 DNA follows: TGTGCCAGCAGCTTAGGTATCGGGACCTACCTAGGGGAGCAGTACTTC. Translation gives CASSLGIGTYLGEQYF.

This clone has just one count. The chain links TRBV14 to TRBJ2-1, with D unresolved. CDR1 is SGHDN and CDR2 is FVKESK in the germline V gene. Trimming shortened V by 2 bases and J by 4 bases, and 15 bases separated the two germline ends. The CDR3 extends over 16 amino acids. Written as DNA, the CDR3 is TGTGCCAGCAGCCAATCACGGGTCTCTGGATACAATGAGCAGTTCTTC. Protein product: CASSQSRVSGYNEQFF.

The J gene is TRBJ1-1, the V gene TRBV2; no definite D call. V shed 3 bases and J shed 0 bases, with 5 bases lying between them. From germline, CDR1 is SNHLY and CDR2 FYNNEI. This CDR3 comprises 13 residues. CDR3 protein: CASSETVNTEAFF. The CDR3 nucleotides are TGTGCCAGCAGTGAGACGGTGAACACTGAAGCTTTCTTT.